This entry lists 30 T cell receptor beta chains sequenced from one sample in a study of blood T cell repertoires in COVID-19. Only in-frame clones appear in the TCRdb table, and some are missing; sequencing was by immunoSEQ multiplex PCR. The sample carries approximately 240,000 clones, around 90% recorded once. The sequenced material came from peripheral blood. These receptors came from a man younger than 40 with COVID-19, enrolled during active disease.

The gene calls are TRBV12-5 and TRBJ2-1; D possibly corresponds to TRBD2 (6 bases). The ends were cut back, 8 bases at V and 3 bases at J, with 11 bases in the middle. The CDR3 is 13 residues long. Germline CDR1 is LGHNT and CDR2 is FRNRAP. The CDR3 DNA follows: TGTGCTAGTACCCGGGGGAACTACAATGAGCAGTTCTTC. Protein: CASTRGNYNEQFF.

This chain joins TRBV5-1 and TRBJ2-3, with 8 nucleotides matching TRBD1. Looked up from germline, CDR1 is SGHRS and CDR2 is YFSETQ. This CDR3 region has 16 residues. Trimming took 5 bases from V and 2 from J; bases not matched to a gene: 10. CDR3 bases: TGCGCCAGCAGTCCTCGTTTCAGGGGGCTCACAGATACGCAGTATTTT. It translates to CASSPRFRGLTDTQYF.

This sequence joins TRBV27 and TRBJ2-7; TRBD2 is a possible D gene (6 bases). The CDR3 runs 14 residues. Germline CDR1 reads MNHEY; CDR2 reads SMNVEV (reference sequence). Trimming pared 5 bases from V and 1 base from J, leaving 12 bases between. CDR3 sequence: CASSNGTASYEQYF. In DNA form, the CDR3 reads TGTGCCAGCAGTAACGGGACTGCGTCCTACGAGCAGTACTTC.

The rearrangement links TRBV30 to TRBJ1-4, with 8 bases that match TRBD1. The CDR3 extends over 15 amino acids. The junction had 8 bases not matched to a gene; V was cut back by 5 bases and J by 3 bases. CDR1 is GTSNPN, CDR2 SVGIG, per germline (reference sequence). The CDR3 reads CAWGGGQGSNEKLFF. The DNA of the CDR3 is TGTGCCTGGGGCGGAGGACAGGGATCTAATGAAAAACTGTTTTTT.

V and J are TRBV27 and TRBJ1-2; 10 positions match TRBD1. CDR3 length: 15 amino acids. Germline CDR1 reads MNHEY; CDR2 reads SMNVEV (reference sequence). Trimming took 6 bases from V and 3 from J; bases not matched to a gene: 7. CDR3 nucleotide sequence: TGTGCCAGCAGCAGGGACAGGGGCAGTGACTATGGCTACACCTTC. Its translation is CASSRDRGSDYGYTF.

This clone was seen a few times. The gene calls are TRBV15 and TRBJ2-6; 8 nucleotides match TRBD1. The CDR3 spans 19 residues. V was pared by 1 base and J by 0 bases, with 8 bases of the junction left unmatched. CDR1 and CDR2 (germline): LNHNV, YYDKDF (reference sequence). In DNA form, the CDR3 reads TGTGCCACCAGCAGAGGGGCAACAGGGGGGCTCTCTGGGGCCAACGTCCTGACTTTC. It encodes CATSRGATGGLSGANVLTF.

This chain links TRBV5-1 with TRBJ1-6; tentative D call: TRBD1 (6 bases). The CDR3 has 14 residues. V lost 4 bases, J lost 3 bases, and 8 bases lay in between. Per the germline V gene, CDR1 is SGHRS and CDR2 is YFSETQ. The CDR3 coding sequence is TGCGCCAGCAGCCCGGGACACTATAATTCACCCCTCCACTTT. This encodes CASSPGHYNSPLHF.

The chain joins TRBV11-2 to TRBJ2-6; TRBD1 matches at 9 bases. The junction had 4 bases not matched to a gene; V was cut back by 6 bases and J by 1 base. Germline lookup yields CDR1 SGHAT and CDR2 FQNNGV. The CDR3 length is 16 residues. The CDR3 DNA reads as TGTGCCAGCAGTTGGGACAGGGCATCTGGGGCCAACGTCCTGACTTTC. Translating gives CASSWDRASGANVLTF.

The CDR3 region has the DNA TGCGCCAGCAGCCAAGATTTGGGACTCTGGGACAATGAGCAGTTCTTC. It is translated as CASSQDLGLWDNEQFF. The chain joins TRBV4-1 to TRBJ2-1; maybe TRBD2 (6 bases). V lost 0 bases, J lost 5 bases, and 14 bases lay in between. This CDR3 is built from 16 residues. In germline, CDR1 is MGHRA, CDR2 YSYEKL.

This clone was observed once. The chain carries TRBV13 and TRBJ2-3; 14 bases agree with TRBD2. CDR1 is PRHDT and CDR2 is FYEKMQ in the germline V gene (reference sequence). The CDR3 runs to 21 residues. Trimming took 4 bases from V and 0 from J; bases not matched to a gene: 15. CDR3 bases: TGTGCCAGCAGCTGGACTAGCGGGGGGAAAAACTTTATCTCTAGCACAGATACGCAGTATTTT. The encoded protein is CASSWTSGGKNFISSTDTQYF.

The rearrangement joins TRBV7-3 to TRBJ1-1; TRBD1 aligns across 7 bases. The germline V gene encodes CDR1 SGHTA and CDR2 FQGTGA. Losses at the gene ends were 5 bases for V and 3 bases for J; bases not matched to a gene: 3. The length of the CDR3 is 13 residues. The CDR3 DNA reads as TGTGCCAGCAGCGGGGGACAGTACACTGAAGCTTTCTTT. This translates into CASSGGQYTEAFF.

This chain's CDR3 is CASSYLFTGVNQPQHF. CDR3 bases: TGTGCCAGCAGTTACCTTTTCACAGGGGTCAATCAGCCCCAGCATTTT. This chain joins TRBV6-6 and TRBJ1-5, with TRBD1 matching 7 bases. J lost 3 bases, V lost 2 bases, and 7 bases had no gene match. In germline, CDR1 is MNHNY, CDR2 SVGAGI (reference sequence). The CDR3 consists of 16 residues.

CDR3 residues: CASTNRGEGYTF. In nucleotides, the CDR3 is TGTGCCAGCACCAACAGGGGTGAAGGCTACACCTTC. This chain connects TRBV25-1 to TRBJ1-2; 7 bases are a match to TRBD1. Germline CDR1 and CDR2: MGHDK and SYGVNS. CDR3 length: 12 residues. The J segment lost 8 bases and the V segment lost 7 bases, leaving 7 bases of the junction unmatched.

The chain recombines TRBV10-1 with TRBJ2-1; TRBD1 matches at 9 bases. CDR1 WNHNN and CDR2 SYGVQD come from the germline V gene (reference sequence). V shed 6 bases and J 0 bases; nucleotides not matched to a gene: 9. The CDR3 length is 17 residues. In DNA form, the CDR3 reads TGCGCCAGCAGCGATGTACAGGGGGCAAGCTCCTACAATGAGCAGTTCTTC. Protein: CASSDVQGASSYNEQFF.

The V and J genes are TRBV7-9 and TRBJ2-3; D is undetermined. This CDR3 spans 16 amino acids. The V end was cut by 3 bases, the J end by 5 bases, with 18 bases between. Germline CDR1 reads SEHNR; CDR2 reads FQNEAQ (reference sequence). CDR3 nucleotide sequence: TGTGCCAGCAGCTTGTCCGCAACTCCTGAGGAAGATACGCAGTATTTT. Protein sequence: CASSLSATPEEDTQYF.

The V gene is TRBV7-2, the J gene TRBJ1-2; 9 bases match TRBD1. V lost 5 bases, J lost 8 bases, and 12 bases stayed unmatched. CDR1 is SGHTA, CDR2 FQGNSA, per germline. The CDR3 is made up of 15 amino acids. CDR3 sequence (DNA): TGTGCCAGCAGCACCACCGGGACAGGGCTTGGGGGCTACACCTTC. Translation gives CASSTTGTGLGGYTF.

The chain is built from TRBV2 and TRBJ2-6; 8 positions match TRBD2. CDR3 size: 19 residues. Germline V gene lookup returns CDR1 SNHLY and CDR2 FYNNEI. V dropped 2 bases and J dropped 0; count of bases not matched to a gene: 9. DNA for the CDR3: TGTGCCAGCAGTGAACGGGCTAGCGGGTCCCCCTCTGGGGCCAACGTCCTGACTTTC. It is translated as CASSERASGSPSGANVLTF.

The chain has TRBV5-1 and TRBJ2-7; 8 bases fit TRBD2. This CDR3 spans 18 amino acids. Germline loops: CDR1 SGHRS, CDR2 YFSETQ. The V segment lost 7 bases and the J segment 1 base; nucleotides outside the gene matches: 19. For the CDR3, the DNA is TGCGCCAGCCGGGGGGGTCCCTGGGTCGGTACCCGTTCCTACGAGCAGTACTTC. Amino acids: CASRGGPWVGTRSYEQYF.

The chain couples TRBV21-1 to TRBJ1-5; the D call in the table, TRBD1, was not verified against the DNA. TRBV21-1 is tagged as a pseudogene. The CDR3 totals 15 residues. The CDR3 sequence: CASSNGQEGWQPQHF. CDR3 in DNA: TGTGCCAGCAGCAATGGACAGGAAGGGTGGCAGCCCCAGCATTTT.

This clone was detected once. J is TRBJ2-7 and V is TRBV12-3 or TRBV12-4; weak D call: TRBD2 (7 bases). Trimming pared 6 bases from V and 5 bases from J, leaving 11 bases between. The CDR3 is 12 residues long. This CDR3 reads CASRGGGNEQYF. In DNA form, the CDR3 reads TGTGCCAGCAGGGGCGGGGGCAACGAGCAGTACTTC.

The DNA of the CDR3 is TGTGCCAGCTCACCGGGACCTCCGACAGGGCAGTTCTTC. It is translated as CASSPGPPTGQFF. V is TRBV18 and J is TRBJ2-1, with TRBD1 as a possible D gene (6 bases). The V end lost 3 bases, the J end lost 12 bases, and 15 bases lay between the germline ends. Germline CDR1 and CDR2: KGHSH and LQKENI. This CDR3 has 13 residues.

V usage is TRBV30 and J usage is TRBJ1-3; 8 bases fit TRBD1. The CDR3 loop spans 16 amino acids. Germline V gene lookup returns CDR1 GTSNPN and CDR2 SVGIG (reference sequence). Trimming at V came to 2 bases and at J to 3 bases, leaving 9 bases not matched to a gene. The CDR3, as DNA: TGTGCCTGGAGTTCTCGGCCAGGGGGCAGTGGAAACACCATATATTTT. Translating it yields CAWSSRPGGSGNTIYF.

The rearrangement uses TRBV5-1 and TRBJ1-6; D perhaps matches TRBD1 (6 bases). Germline CDR1 is SGHRS and CDR2 is YFSETQ. The CDR3 spans 16 residues. V was shortened by 0 bases and J by 10 bases, with 17 bases between the two germline ends. The CDR3 sequence: CASSLEAARGESPLHF. The CDR3 DNA is TGCGCCAGCAGCTTGGAGGCGGCCAGGGGCGAGTCACCCCTCCACTTT. Based on the CDR3 plus reference TRBV5-1 and TRBJ1-6, the full variable domain is KAGVTQTPRYLIKTRGQQVTLSCSPISGHRSVSWYQQTPGQGLQFLFEYFSETQRNKGNFPGRFSGRQFSNSRSEMNVSTLELGDSALYLCASSLEAARGESPLHFGNGTRLTVT.

V is TRBV2 and J is TRBJ2-2; 8 bases align to TRBD1. Germline lookup yields CDR1 SNHLY and CDR2 FYNNEI. Trimming took 4 bases from V and 2 from J; bases not matched to a gene: 3. The CDR3 length is 15 residues. The CDR3 DNA reads as TGTGCCAGCAGTGCGACAGGGGACAACACCGGGGAGCTGTTTTTT. Residues: CASSATGDNTGELFF.

The chain combines TRBV6-5 with TRBJ1-6; 8 bases fit TRBD1. The CDR3 runs 15 residues. In germline, CDR1 is MNHEY, CDR2 SVGAGI. The V and J ends lost 10 bases and 9 bases, in that order; junction bases with no gene match: 14. The CDR3 protein is CATSMSRTGTSPLHF. The CDR3 DNA reads as TGTGCCACCTCGATGAGTCGGACAGGGACTTCACCCCTCCACTTT.

With respect to this clone: Other DNA sequences in the sample encode the same CDR3. V and J are TRBV9 and TRBJ1-6; TRBD1 is a possible D gene (5 bases). Trimming removed 3 bases from V and 5 bases from J, with 12 bases in between. This CDR3 comprises 15 residues. Germline CDR1 reads SGDLS; CDR2 reads YYNGEE. Here the CDR3 reads CASSAGTGNNSPLHF. The CDR3 DNA reads TGTGCCAGCAGCGCCGGGACTGGGAATAATTCACCCCTCCACTTT.

The genes are TRBV24-1 and TRBJ2-5, with unresolved D. The V end was cut by 5 bases, the J end by 1 base, with 4 bases between. This CDR3 spans 12 amino acids. Germline values: CDR1 KGHDR, CDR2 SFDVKD. For the CDR3, the DNA is TGTGCCACCAGTGTTAGCCAAGAGACCCAGTACTTC. Its translation is CATSVSQETQYF.

The rearrangement joins TRBV9 to TRBJ2-5; 8 bases fit TRBD2. Germline CDR1 and CDR2: SGDLS and YYNGEE. V dropped 0 bases and J dropped 4; count of bases not matched to a gene: 2. The CDR3 length is 14 residues. The CDR3 DNA is TGTGCCAGCAGCGTAGCTGGGACTAGAGAGACCCAGTACTTC. Its protein product is CASSVAGTRETQYF.

The J gene is TRBJ2-1, the V gene TRBV5-4; perhaps TRBD1 as D (6 bases). Germline assignment: CDR1 SGHNT and CDR2 YYREEE (reference sequence). The CDR3 runs 15 residues. Trimming took off 7 bases at V and 0 bases at J, with 14 bases between the two ends. The CDR3 DNA follows: TGTGCCAGCTCTCTGGGGGCCACCTCCTACAATGAGCAGTTCTTC. It translates to CASSLGATSYNEQFF. Complete variable domain (other parts from reference TRBV5-4 and TRBJ2-1): ETGVTQSPTHLIKTRGQQVTLRCSSQSGHNTVSWYQQALGQGPQFIFQYYREEENGRGNFPPRFSGLQFPNYSSELNVNALELDDSALYLCASSLGATSYNEQFFGPGTRLTVL.

The chain combines TRBV30 with TRBJ1-3, with D unresolved. Germline-derived CDR1 and CDR2 are GTSNPN and SVGIG (reference sequence). This CDR3 is built from 13 residues. V was trimmed by 2 bases and J by 1 base, leaving 6 bases between them. For the CDR3, the DNA is TGTGCCTGGAGTCCGGAGTCTGGAAACACCATATATTTT. Protein sequence: CAWSPESGNTIYF.